Following are 27 T cell receptor beta chains from one sample sequenced in a study of blood T cell repertoires in COVID-19. Libraries were prepared by immunoSEQ multiplex PCR; TCRdb keeps only in-frame clonotypes and omits some of them. The table has approximately 150,000 clones, approximately 89% seen once. Sample: peripheral blood. These receptor sequences come from a human donor in a cohort sampled during active COVID-19.

The CDR3 is CASSSSRDSTYEQYF. CDR3 nucleotide sequence: TGTGCCAGCAGCTCTAGCCGGGACTCCACCTACGAGCAGTACTTC. The chain combines TRBV7-2 with TRBJ2-7, with D possibly matching TRBD2 (6 bases). Deletions cut 4 bases from V and 2 bases from J, with 15 bases between. Germline V lookup: CDR1 SGHTA, CDR2 FQGNSA. CDR3 length: 15 residues.

Regarding this clone: A read error may account for a junction end that differs from germline. V gene TRBV5-6 combines with J gene TRBJ1-4; D is unclear. The CDR3 loop spans 13 amino acids. Germline V gene lookup returns CDR1 SGHDT and CDR2 YYEEEE. CDR3 region: CASRLGSIEKLFF. CDR3 nucleotide sequence: TGTGCCAGCAGGTTGGGTTCCATCGAAAAACTGTTTTTT.

The chain joins TRBV2 to TRBJ2-5; 9 bases line up with TRBD2. The CDR3 is 14 amino acids. V was clipped by 8 bases and J by 5 bases; unmatched bases: 9. Germline CDR1 reads SNHLY; CDR2 reads FYNNEI. CDR3 in DNA: TGTGCCAGCGTTGGCGGGGGGGCCTGGGAGACCCAGTACTTC. Translation gives CASVGGGAWETQYF.

This clone occurred once. The chain is built from TRBV5-1 and TRBJ2-7; D might be TRBD1 (5 bases). The CDR3 contains 14 residues. The germline V and J ends were trimmed by 4 bases and 3 bases, with 14 bases remaining between them. Germline V gene data show CDR1 as SGHRS and CDR2 as YFSETQ. CDR3 loop: CASSIDSRLYEQYF. The CDR3 bases are TGCGCCAGCAGCATTGACAGCCGACTCTACGAGCAGTACTTC.

This chain joins TRBV6-2 or TRBV6-3 and TRBJ2-7; a possible D gene is TRBD2 (5 bases). V was shortened by 3 bases and J by 0 bases, with 12 bases between the two germline ends. The CDR3 loop spans 15 amino acids. Per germline, CDR1 MNHEY and CDR2 SVGEGT. The CDR3 sequence: CASSYELTSSYEQYF. CDR3 DNA sequence: TGTGCCAGCAGTTATGAACTCACTAGCTCCTACGAGCAGTACTTC.

The J gene is TRBJ2-2, the V gene TRBV27; TRBD2 might be the D (6 bases). CDR1 is MNHEY, CDR2 SMNVEV, per germline (reference sequence). With 4 bases removed from V and 8 bases from J, the gap between germline ends came to 23 bases. The length of the CDR3 is 17 residues. In DNA form, the CDR3 reads TGTGCCAGCAGTTCGGGTGGACCCCTCGGAGGGAGGGGGGAGCTGTTTTTT. It codes for CASSSGGPLGGRGELFF.

This clone has just a few counts. The rearrangement joins TRBV7-9 to TRBJ1-6; 8 bases are a match to TRBD1. The V and J ends lost 8 bases and 8 bases, in that order; junction bases with no gene match: 8. The V gene's germline CDR1 is SEHNR and CDR2 FQNEAQ (reference sequence). This CDR3 comprises 14 residues. CDR3 sequence reads: CASRGTGAYSPLHF. The CDR3 coding sequence is TGTGCCAGCCGCGGGACAGGCGCCTATTCACCCCTCCACTTT.

The gene calls are TRBV5-5 and TRBJ2-5; TRBD2 aligns across 16 bases. Trimming took 0 bases from V and 4 from J; bases not matched to a gene: 3. The CDR3 has 17 amino acids. Germline V gives CDR1 SGHKS, CDR2 YYEKEE (reference sequence). This CDR3 is CASSLVGLAGGRETQYF. The DNA for the CDR3 is TGTGCCAGCAGCTTGGTGGGACTAGCGGGGGGGCGAGAGACCCAGTACTTC.

CDR3 sequence (DNA): TGTGCCAGCAAAATGAGCAGGGCCCACGAGCAGTACTTC. Encoded protein: CASKMSRAHEQYF. The chain employs TRBV6-5 and TRBJ2-7; D is perhaps TRBD1 (5 bases). The CDR3 loop spans 13 amino acids. Trimming removed 7 bases at V and 5 bases at J, with 15 bases between. Germline CDR1 reads MNHEY; CDR2 reads SVGAGI.

The chain joins TRBV10-2 to TRBJ1-1, with 7 bases that match TRBD1. Per germline, CDR1 WSHSY and CDR2 SAAADI. This CDR3 comprises 14 residues. V shed 4 bases and J 5 bases; nucleotides not matched to a gene: 7. CDR3 DNA sequence: TGCGCCAGCAGTGCAGACAGGGAAGGGACTGAAGCTTTCTTT. Protein sequence: CASSADREGTEAFF.

The CDR3 coding sequence is TGTGCCAGCAGCGCTTGGGACAGAACAGATACGCAGTATTTT. Translation gives CASSAWDRTDTQYF. This chain joins TRBV9 and TRBJ2-3, with 7 bases lining up with TRBD1. This CDR3 has 14 amino acids. The V gene end was trimmed by 3 bases and the J gene end by 3 bases; junction bases not matched to a gene: 4. Germline assignment: CDR1 SGDLS and CDR2 YYNGEE.

The V call is TRBV5-8, the J call TRBJ2-7, with 9 bases that match TRBD2. The J segment lost 2 bases and the V segment lost 0 bases, leaving 6 bases of the junction unmatched. CDR3 length: 16 amino acids. CDR1 and CDR2 from the germline V gene are SGHTS and YDEGEE. The chain's CDR3 is CASSLALGGGAYEQYF. In DNA, the CDR3 is TGTGCCAGCAGCTTGGCCCTGGGCGGGGGGGCCTACGAGCAGTACTTC.

The table lists this clone with a count of one. J is TRBJ1-6 and V is TRBV29-1, with D possibly being TRBD1 (5 bases). The CDR3 is made up of 11 amino acids. Germline V CDR1 and CDR2: SQVTM, ANQGSEA. With 4 bases removed from V and 14 bases from J, the gap between germline ends came to 12 bases. The CDR3 is CSVGVRGSLHF. The CDR3 bases are TGCAGCGTTGGAGTAAGGGGATCCCTCCACTTT. Full variable domain (remainder filled in from reference TRBV29-1 and TRBJ1-6): SAVISQKPSRDICQRGTSLTIQCQVDSQVTMMFWYRQQPGQSLTLIATANQGSEATYESGFVIDKFPISRPNLTFSTLTVSNMSPEDSSIYLCSVGVRGSLHFGNGTRLTVT.

V gene TRBV11-2 combines with J gene TRBJ1-2, with D unresolved. The CDR3 is 14 residues long. V was pared by 5 bases and J by 6 bases, with 16 bases between. Looked up from germline, CDR1 is SGHAT and CDR2 is FQNNGV. CDR3 bases: TGTGCCAGCAGCCTTGCCGGGTCGATGGATGGCTACACCTTC. Translated: CASSLAGSMDGYTF.

DNA for the CDR3: TGTGCCAGCAGCCACCCCGAGACAGGGGCCTACGAGCAGTACTTC. Its protein product is CASSHPETGAYEQYF. The chain couples TRBV5-4 to TRBJ2-7; 8 bases align to TRBD1. The CDR3 is made up of 15 amino acids. Germline V gives CDR1 SGHNT, CDR2 YYREEE (reference sequence). V gave up 4 bases and J gave up 2 bases; unmatched junction bases: 8.

The chain joins TRBV27 to TRBJ2-4; perhaps TRBD1 as D (5 bases). In germline, CDR1 is MNHEY, CDR2 SMNVEV (reference sequence). Trimming took 5 bases from V and 8 from J, leaving 16 bases between them. The CDR3 has 14 amino acids. CDR3 coding DNA: TGTGCCAGCAGTCCCCGTAGTGGGGCGGACATTCAGTACTTC. Translating gives CASSPRSGADIQYF.

This clone was seen only a few times. This chain links TRBV2 with TRBJ2-2; 7 bases agree with TRBD2. CDR3 length: 17 residues. Germline CDR1 is SNHLY and CDR2 is FYNNEI. Trimming cost V 2 bases and J 4 bases; bases outside gene matches: 10. CDR3 loop: CASSESWLAAVTGELFF. The CDR3 DNA is TGTGCCAGCAGTGAAAGTTGGCTAGCGGCGGTCACCGGGGAGCTGTTTTTT.

The chain is built from TRBV7-6 and TRBJ2-5; D is perhaps TRBD1 (6 bases). Trimming cost V 1 base and J 7 bases, with 13 bases left between them. Germline values: CDR1 SGHVS, CDR2 FNYEAQ. The CDR3 is 14 residues long. The CDR3 here is CASSLVSGDGTQYF. CDR3 coding DNA: TGTGCCAGCAGCTTAGTTTCAGGGGACGGGACCCAGTACTTC.

The chain combines TRBV6-1 with TRBJ1-5; 7 nucleotides align to TRBD1. Germline V CDR1 and CDR2: MNHNS, SASEGT. The V segment lost 2 bases and the J segment 11 bases; nucleotides outside the gene matches: 12. The CDR3 spans 15 residues. The CDR3 sequence: CASSEFQGDKGAQHF. Here the CDR3 DNA reads TGTGCCAGCAGTGAATTCCAGGGGGACAAGGGAGCCCAGCATTTT.

V and J are TRBV6-5 and TRBJ2-7, with 7 bases identical to TRBD1. Germline CDR1 reads MNHEY; CDR2 reads SVGAGI. This CDR3 has 13 amino acids. With V trimmed by 5 bases and J by 3 bases, 4 bases remained unmatched. Here the CDR3 reads CASSRQGYYEQYF. The DNA for the CDR3 is TGTGCCAGCAGTAGACAGGGTTACTACGAGCAGTACTTC.

The chain employs TRBV7-6 and TRBJ1-1; D is ambiguous. Germline CDR1 and CDR2: SGHVS and FNYEAQ. The CDR3 extends over 17 amino acids. With 4 bases removed from V and 0 bases from J, the gap between germline ends came to 18 bases. The CDR3: CASSYPPHGAMNTEAFF. The CDR3 DNA is TGTGCCAGCAGCTATCCGCCCCATGGAGCCATGAACACTGAAGCTTTCTTT. The full variable domain, in which reference TRBV7-6 and TRBJ1-1 provide the parts outside the CDR3, is GAGVSQSPRYKVTKRGQDVALRCDPISGHVSLYWYRQALGQGPEFLTYFNYEAQQDKSGLPNDRFSAERPEGSISTLTIQRTEQRDSAMYRCASSYPPHGAMNTEAFFGQGTRLTVV.

The chain employs TRBV7-2 and TRBJ2-3; 7 nucleotides align to TRBD2. The CDR3 sequence is 15 residues long. Germline trimming cut 5 bases from V and 2 bases from J; bases unmatched to any gene: 7. Per the germline V gene, CDR1 is SGHTA and CDR2 is FQGNSA. Written as DNA, the CDR3 is TGTGCCAGCAGCCCGGTGCGGGGGATCACAGATACGCAGTATTTT. It yields the protein CASSPVRGITDTQYF.

The chain joins TRBV5-4 to TRBJ2-2; a possible D gene is TRBD2 (6 bases). The V end was cut by 4 bases, the J end by 0 bases, with 13 bases between. Germline V gene sequence: CDR1 SGHNT, CDR2 YYREEE (reference sequence). The length of the CDR3 is 16 residues. CDR3 protein: CASSRRAAPNTGELFF. CDR3 nucleotide sequence: TGTGCCAGCAGCCGGAGGGCAGCCCCGAACACCGGGGAGCTGTTTTTT.

The chain couples TRBV7-2 to TRBJ1-1; D not certain. V gave up 0 bases and J gave up 0 bases, with 8 bases separating them. Per the germline V gene, CDR1 is SGHTA and CDR2 is FQGNSA. The CDR3 is 15 residues long. The CDR3 DNA follows: TGTGCCAGCAGCTTAGCGGGGAGTATGAACACTGAAGCTTTCTTT. It yields the protein CASSLAGSMNTEAFF.

V gene TRBV2 combines with J gene TRBJ2-7, with a possible D match to TRBD2 (7 bases). V was cut by 2 bases and J by 0 bases, with 17 bases left in between. Germline loops: CDR1 SNHLY, CDR2 FYNNEI. This CDR3 comprises 17 residues. The CDR3 coding sequence is TGTGCCAGCAGTGAACAGTGGGGGGGGCGAGACTCCTACGAGCAGTACTTC. This translates into CASSEQWGGRDSYEQYF.

CDR3 nucleotides: TGTGCCAGCAAGCTGGGAGACGTCACAGATACGCAGTATTTT. Translation gives CASKLGDVTDTQYF. This chain uses TRBV2 with TRBJ2-3, with D perhaps TRBD2 (5 bases). CDR3 length equals 14 residues. The germline V gene encodes CDR1 SNHLY and CDR2 FYNNEI. Between the trimmed V and J ends, which lost 7 bases and 2 bases, there was a span of 13 bases.

The CDR3 DNA follows: TGTGCCAGCTCACCGAGGGTGGATGAAGCTTTCTTT. Its protein is CASSPRVDEAFF. The chain employs TRBV18 and TRBJ1-1, with unresolved D. Germline V gives CDR1 KGHSH, CDR2 LQKENI. The CDR3 runs 12 residues. V was pared by 3 bases and J by 7 bases, with 9 bases between.